This T cell receptor (beta chain) is from a study of post-analysis software for immune sequencing data. Incorporated into the TCR beta cDNA libraries were unique molecular identifiers, which served to reduce PCR and sequencing biases. TCRdb used MiXCR to reprocess the PCR reads, holding one entry per CDR3 protein. The sample shows approximately 770,000 distinct CDR3 sequences, under 60% of them seen only once. V lost 3 bases and J lost 0, with 10 bases in between. The CDR3 totals 15 residues. CDR1 and CDR2 from the germline V gene are SGHRS and YFSETQ. As concerns this clonotype: Its antigen is unidentified.

Study-wide findings and caveats: When patients were compared with controls, 4 or 5 TRBV segments were more frequent, TRBV5-6, TRBV5-1 and TRBV20-1 among them.

Sequenced input: blood. The sequence was collected from a girl between 10 and 17 years old with multiple sclerosis. The rearrangement uses TRBV5-1 and TRBJ2-1; D is uncertain. The CDR3 protein is CASSWPSSSYNEQFF. The DNA of the CDR3 is TGCGCCAGCAGCTGGCCTTCAAGCTCCTACAATGAGCAGTTCTTC.